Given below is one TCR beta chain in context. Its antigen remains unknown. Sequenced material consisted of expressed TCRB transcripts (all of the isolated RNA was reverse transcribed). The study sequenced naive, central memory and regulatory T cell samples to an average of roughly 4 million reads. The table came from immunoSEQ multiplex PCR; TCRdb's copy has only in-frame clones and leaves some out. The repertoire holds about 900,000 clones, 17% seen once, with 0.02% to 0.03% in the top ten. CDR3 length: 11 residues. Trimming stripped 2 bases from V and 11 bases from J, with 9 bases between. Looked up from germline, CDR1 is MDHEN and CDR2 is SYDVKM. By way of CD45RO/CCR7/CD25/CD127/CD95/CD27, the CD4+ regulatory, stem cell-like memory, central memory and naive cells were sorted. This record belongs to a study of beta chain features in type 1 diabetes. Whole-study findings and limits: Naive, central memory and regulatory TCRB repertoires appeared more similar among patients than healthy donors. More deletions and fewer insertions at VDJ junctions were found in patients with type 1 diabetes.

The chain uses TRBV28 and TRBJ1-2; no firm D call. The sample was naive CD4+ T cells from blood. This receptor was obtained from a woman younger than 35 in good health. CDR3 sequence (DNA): TGTGCCAGCAGTTTAAACAGCCGATACACCTTC. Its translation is CASSLNSRYTF.